This TCR beta chain comes out of a study of identical twins (dated by TCRdb to 2016 to 2017). Turning to the overall study: The study deep-sequenced TCR alpha and beta repertoires from monozygotic twins, unrelated adults of various ages and cord blood to test whether fetal clonotypes persist. Replicate twin experiments were performed at different times using different library preparation protocols to rule out contamination.

Libraries came from 5' RACE. TCRdb names Illumina HiSeq 2000 as the instrument used. A universal primer binding site was added through template switching, and the final cDNA carried a unique molecular identifier so that TCR cDNA molecules could be counted accurately. First-strand cDNA for TCR alpha and beta chains was synthesized from specific primers in the conserved constant-segment region. To control for contamination, each cDNA library was double barcoded with a SMART-Mk sample barcode plus Illumina barcodes. TruSeq adapter sequences, together with Illumina sample barcodes, were added in two successive PCR steps. Sequencing of the TCR alpha and beta cDNA libraries was done on the Illumina HiSeq platform using custom primers. Concerning the study's data processing: MiGEC processed the raw reads to extract unique molecular identifiers, while MiXCR was used to determine the CDR3 positions. Recombination models were inferred per individual with the repgenHMM and IGoR tools using an EM algorithm. The analysis of shared clonotypes was done with the tcR package in R, with sharing normalized by the product of cloneset sizes. Out-of-frame nonproductive sequences were analyzed to study raw recombination free of thymic and clonal selection effects. TCRdb applied fastp at Q25 and MiXCR to the public reads, then kept only in-frame beta chains. Every CDR3 protein is listed once, alongside the most common genes and DNA of its rows. The V and J calls and clone size come from TCRdb's table, not from the authors' own analysis. A total of fewer than 250,000 distinct CDR3 sequences appear in this sample, approximately 7.8% of them only once. The ten most abundant clones make up over 5% of the sample.

This clonotype has ten or more counts. The antigen this receptor binds is unknown. Per-base quality was not reported, and no clone a single base away is much larger than it. The CDR3 sequence holds 14 residues, the cysteine and phenylalanine included. Solely the CDR3 DNA is kept, with 42 bases framed from the first base. V is shortened by 4 bases, J by 3 bases, and the region joining them spans 9 bases. According to the germline V gene (reference sequence), CDR1 reads SSHAT and CDR2 reads FNYEAQ. What the research found in general, with its limitations: Zero-insertion analyses could be partly confounded by invariant T cells such as MAIT and iNKT, although diverse VJ usage argued against such confounding for most clonotypes. Compared with coincidental sharing between unrelated individuals, an excess of low generation-probability sequences was observed among out-of-frame TCR alpha sequences shared between twins. The excess sharing between twins in beta out-of-frame sequences was weaker because fewer shared sequences reduced the signal-to-noise ratio. Because the same donors could not be followed over many years, the conclusions depended on cross-sectional statistical analysis. Fewer insertions were carried by abundant cord blood beta clonotypes; a weaker similar trend was observed in young adult naive repertoires, while no such trend was observed in memory repertoires. In monozygotic twins, out-of-frame TCR alpha sharing was systematically underestimated by recombination models, although the models agreed with sharing between unrelated individuals.

Every donor was a healthy Caucasian. The twin cohort comprised three pairs of female monozygotic twins, all aged roughly 18 to 30 years. Positive isolation kits from Invitrogen were used to isolate CD4+ and CD8+ T cell populations. These data also formed part of another study, on yellow fever vaccine responses in identical twins. According to the second study: The authors reported that the T cell response to vaccination in identical twins appeared partly convergent and partly personalized. In identical twins, the study followed T cell clones that responded to the vaccine with precision.

The V gene is TRBV7-7 and the J gene is TRBJ2-2; the D gene is not confidently resolved. This clonotype was sampled from a young woman in good health. The sequenced sample consisted of CD8+ T cells sorted from blood. The CDR3 loop reads CASSSLRDTGELFF. In nucleotides, the sequence is TGTGCCAGCAGCTCCCTTCGGGACACCGGGGAGCTGTTTTTT.